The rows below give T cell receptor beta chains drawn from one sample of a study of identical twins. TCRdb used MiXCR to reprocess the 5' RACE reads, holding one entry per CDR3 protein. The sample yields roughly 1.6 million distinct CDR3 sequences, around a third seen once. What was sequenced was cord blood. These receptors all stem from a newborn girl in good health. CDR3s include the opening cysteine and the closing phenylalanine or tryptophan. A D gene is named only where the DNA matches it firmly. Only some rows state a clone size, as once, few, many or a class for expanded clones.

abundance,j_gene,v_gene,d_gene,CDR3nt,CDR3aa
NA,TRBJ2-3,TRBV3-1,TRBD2,TGTGCCAGCAGCCAAGAAGGAGGACTAGCGGGGCCATCTAGCACAGATACGCAGTATTTT,CASSQEGGLAGPSSTDTQYF
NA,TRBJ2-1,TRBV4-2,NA,TGTGCCAGCAGCTTAGGAAGGGGTGGTGATCACAATGAGCAGTTCTTC,CASSLGRGGDHNEQFF
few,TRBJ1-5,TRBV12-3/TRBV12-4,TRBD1,TGTGCCAGCAGTTTAGGACAGGGTTGGAATCAGCCCCAGCATTTT,CASSLGQGWNQPQHF
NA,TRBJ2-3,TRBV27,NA,TGTGCCAGCAGCCGTCGGGTGAAGAGCACAGATACGCAGTATTTT,CASSRRVKSTDTQYF
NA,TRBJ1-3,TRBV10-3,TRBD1,TGTGCCATCAGCCGGGACAGGGGAAACACCATATATTTT,CAISRDRGNTIYF
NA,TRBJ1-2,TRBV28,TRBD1,TGTGCCAGCACCGAGGGAGGCAGGGGGTATGGCTACACCTTC,CASTEGGRGYGYTF
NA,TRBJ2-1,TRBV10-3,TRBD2,TGTGCCATCAGTGAGCCAGGAGCGGGGGGGAACTACAATGAGCAGTTCTTC,CAISEPGAGGNYNEQFF
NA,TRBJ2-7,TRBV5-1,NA,TGCGCCAGCAGCTTTGTTGCGGGTAGCTCCTACGAGCAGTACTTC,CASSFVAGSSYEQYF
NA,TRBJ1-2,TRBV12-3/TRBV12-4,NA,TGTGCCAGCAGTTTTCGACGGGGGGTGAATGGCTACACCTTC,CASSFRRGVNGYTF
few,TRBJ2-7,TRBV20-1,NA,TGCAGTGCTAGGGAATGGGCGGGACCTACCTACGAGCAGTACTTC,CSAREWAGPTYEQYF
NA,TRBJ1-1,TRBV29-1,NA,TGCAGCGCTGAAGCTGGGGGCTCGGACACTGAAGCTTTCTTT,CSAEAGGSDTEAFF
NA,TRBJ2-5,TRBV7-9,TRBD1,TGTGCCAGTAGGTTCCCCGACAGGGGTCAAGAGACCCAGTACTTC,CASRFPDRGQETQYF
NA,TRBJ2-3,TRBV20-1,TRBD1,TGCAGTGCTAGTCAGAGACAGGGGGCGAAGGACCTTACGCAGTATTTT,CSASQRQGAKDLTQYF
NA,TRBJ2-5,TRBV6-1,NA,TGTGCCAGCACCGCCGGGACACTTGGGACCCAGTACTTC,CASTAGTLGTQYF
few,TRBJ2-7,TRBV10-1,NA,TGCGCCAGCAGTGAGTCGCTTTGGGGGGCCTACGAGCAGTACTTC,CASSESLWGAYEQYF
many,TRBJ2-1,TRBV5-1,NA,TGCGCCAGCAGCTTGGACGTTTACAATGAGCAGTTCTTC,CASSLDVYNEQFF
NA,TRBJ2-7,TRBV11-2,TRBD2,TGTGCCAGCAGCTCAGGGCACTTGGGACTAGGGAACGAGCAGTACTTC,CASSSGHLGLGNEQYF
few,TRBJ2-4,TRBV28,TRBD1,TGTGCCAGCATCGCCAGGGGGCGAGGCAAAAACATTCAGTACTTC,CASIARGRGKNIQYF
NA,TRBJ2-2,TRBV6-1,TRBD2,TGTGCCAGCAGTGGCAAGCGGGGAAACACCGGGGAGCTGTTTTTT,CASSGKRGNTGELFF
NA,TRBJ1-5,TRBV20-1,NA,TGCAGTGCTAGAGGCCAGAAGGGCAATCAGCCCCAGCATTTT,CSARGQKGNQPQHF
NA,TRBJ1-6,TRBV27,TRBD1,TGTGCCAGCACCCAGGACAGGGAATATTCACCCCTCCACTTT,CASTQDREYSPLHF
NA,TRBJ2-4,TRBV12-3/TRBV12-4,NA,TGTGCCAGCAGCTCCAGGGATGGGGCTAAAAACATTCAGTACTTC,CASSSRDGAKNIQYF
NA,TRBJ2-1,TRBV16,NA,TGTGCCAGCAGCCCCCCAGGCAACAATGAGCGGTTCTTC,CASSPPGNNERFF
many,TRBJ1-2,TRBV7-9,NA,TGTGCCAGCAGCTTAGCGCGAGGACAGCCGTTTGCCTATGGCTACACCTTC,CASSLARGQPFAYGYTF
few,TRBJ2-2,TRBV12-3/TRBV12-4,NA,TGTGCCAGCCGCGAGGCCGGGGAGCTGTTTTTT,CASREAGELFF
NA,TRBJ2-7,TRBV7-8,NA,TGTGCCAGCAGCCTTCTAAGACTCGGGGCCTACGAGCAGTACTTC,CASSLLRLGAYEQYF
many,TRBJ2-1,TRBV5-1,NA,TGCGCCAGCAGCCCTAGGTCGAGCTCCTACAATGAGCAGTTCTTC,CASSPRSSSYNEQFF
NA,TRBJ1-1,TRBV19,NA,TGTGCCAGTAGTATAGAACGGGGACGGAGGAACACTGAAGCTTTCTTT,CASSIERGRRNTEAFF
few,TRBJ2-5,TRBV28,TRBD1,TGTGCCAGCAGCCCCTTACAGGGGGCAGAGACCCAGTACTTC,CASSPLQGAETQYF
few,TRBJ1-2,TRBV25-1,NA,TGTGCCAGCAAACAGGGAGATGATGGCTACACCTTC,CASKQGDDGYTF
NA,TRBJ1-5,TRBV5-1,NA,TGCGCCAGCAGCCCCGACCCCTCCGGCAATCAGCCCCAGCATTTT,CASSPDPSGNQPQHF
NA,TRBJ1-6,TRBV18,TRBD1,TGTGCCAGGTCGACAGGGGATAATTCACCCCTCCACTTT,CARSTGDNSPLHF
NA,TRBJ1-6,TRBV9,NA,TGTGCCAGCAGCCCGAGGGACACCCGTAATTCACCCCCCCACTTT,CASSPRDTRNSPPHF
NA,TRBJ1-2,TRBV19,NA,TGTGCCAGTAGTATCCAGACGGGTAACTATGGCTACACCTTC,CASSIQTGNYGYTF
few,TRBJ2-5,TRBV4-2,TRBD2,TGTGCCAGCAGCCAAAAACTAGCGGGGGAAGAGACCCAGTACTTC,CASSQKLAGEETQYF
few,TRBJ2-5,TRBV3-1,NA,TGTGCCAGCAGCCATTCCGTTATGGGAGTCCCAGGGGGGCAAAAGGCCCAGTACTTC,CASSHSVMGVPGGQKAQYF
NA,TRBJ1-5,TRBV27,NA,TGTGCCAGCAGGGGAGGGCTTTTGGGTCAGCCCCAGCATTTT,CASRGGLLGQPQHF
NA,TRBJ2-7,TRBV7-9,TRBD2,TGTGCCAGCAGCGCCCACAATAAGCGGGAGATCTACGAGCAGTACTTC,CASSAHNKREIYEQYF
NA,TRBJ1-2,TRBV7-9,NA,TGTGCCAGCACCCGGGGACCCGGCTACACCTTC,CASTRGPGYTF
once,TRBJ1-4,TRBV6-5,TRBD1,TGTGCCAGCAGAGCGGACAGGGCCGCTAATGAAAAACTGTTTTTT,CASRADRAANEKLFF
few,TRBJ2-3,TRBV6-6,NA,TGTGCCAGCAGTTACTCGACCTTAGATACGCAGTATTTT,CASSYSTLDTQYF
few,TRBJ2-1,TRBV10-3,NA,TGTGCCATCAGTGGTGAAAATGAGCAGTTCTTC,CAISGENEQFF
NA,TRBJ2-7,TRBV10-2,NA,TGCGCCAGCAGTGACCGGGGAACGGCGGCCTACGAGCAGTACTTC,CASSDRGTAAYEQYF
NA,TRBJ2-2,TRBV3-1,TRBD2,TGTGCCAGCAGCCTCGCGGGGGGCGGCACCGGGGAGCTGTTTTTT,CASSLAGGGTGELFF
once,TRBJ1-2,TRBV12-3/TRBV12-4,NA,TGTGCCAGCAGTTTCTCCTGGATCTATGGCTACACCTTC,CASSFSWIYGYTF
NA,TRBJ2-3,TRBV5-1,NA,TGCGCCAGCAGCTCGACAAATGGCGCAGATACGCAGTATTTT,CASSSTNGADTQYF
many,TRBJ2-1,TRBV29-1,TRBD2,TGCAGCGTTGAAAAGACTAGCGGGTACAATGAGCAGTTCTTC,CSVEKTSGYNEQFF
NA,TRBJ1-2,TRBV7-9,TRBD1,TGTGCCAGCAGCTATATATCCGGGACAGGGAATGGCTACACCTTC,CASSYISGTGNGYTF
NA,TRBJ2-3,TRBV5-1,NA,TGCGCCAGCAGTCAAACTAGGGAGGTTGCGGGAATGAATTTT,CASSQTREVAGMNF
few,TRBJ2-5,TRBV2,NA,TGTGCCACCAAACCCGAAGGGGAACAAGAGACCCAGTACTTC,CATKPEGEQETQYF
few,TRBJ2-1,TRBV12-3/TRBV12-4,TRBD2,TGTGCCAGCAGTCCGAGCCTAGCGGGGGGAGACAATGAGCAGTTCTTC,CASSPSLAGGDNEQFF
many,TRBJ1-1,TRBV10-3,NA,TGTGCCATCAGACAGAACACTGAAGCTTTCTTT,CAIRQNTEAFF